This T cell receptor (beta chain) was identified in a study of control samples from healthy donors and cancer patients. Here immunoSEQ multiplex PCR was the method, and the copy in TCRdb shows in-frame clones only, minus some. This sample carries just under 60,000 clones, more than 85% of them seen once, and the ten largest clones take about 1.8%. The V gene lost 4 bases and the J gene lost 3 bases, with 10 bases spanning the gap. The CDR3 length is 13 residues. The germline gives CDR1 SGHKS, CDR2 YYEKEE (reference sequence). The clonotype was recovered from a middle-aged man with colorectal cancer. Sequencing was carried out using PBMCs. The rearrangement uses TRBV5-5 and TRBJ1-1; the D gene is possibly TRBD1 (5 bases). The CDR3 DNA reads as TGTGCCAGCAGCCTAGCGGGGGACACTGAAGCTTTCTTT. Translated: CASSLAGDTEAFF.